Presented here are 15 T cell receptor beta chains from one specimen sequenced in a study of CD8+ T cells in alopecia areata. The treatment is: oral pan-JAK inhibitor, 5-10 mg twice daily. In each case, RNA was isolated and then reverse transcribed into cDNA as the sequencing template. Repertoires were generated with immunoSEQ multiplex PCR, while TCRdb's copy carries only in-frame clones and drops some. This sample yields 100,000 to 120,000 clones, of which approximately 51% are seen a single time; under 3.5% belongs to the top ten. The sample consisted of CD4+ T cells sorted from blood, taken at week 24, from a patient treated with tofacitinib. These receptors were taken from a human donor with alopecia areata.

V gene TRBV2 combines with J gene TRBJ2-5; D gene uncertain. Germline CDR1 reads SNHLY; CDR2 reads FYNNEI. CDR3 length equals 12 residues. V was clipped by 3 bases and J by 7 bases, with 9 bases between them. The CDR3 nucleotides read TGTGCCAGCAGTGACCTCAAGTGGACCCAGTACTTC. Residues: CASSDLKWTQYF.

The chain uses TRBV6-5 and TRBJ1-1; the match to TRBD1 covers 10 bases. There are 15 residues in the CDR3. Germline V gene lookup returns CDR1 MNHEY and CDR2 SVGAGI. The V gene end was trimmed by 7 bases and the J gene end by 3 bases; junction bases not matched to a gene: 8. Here the CDR3 reads CASTKGTGAYTEAFF. DNA for the CDR3: TGTGCCAGCACCAAGGGGACAGGGGCCTACACTGAAGCTTTCTTT.

V and J are TRBV27 and TRBJ1-1; 7 bases line up with TRBD1. V was pared by 0 bases and J by 8 bases, with 6 bases of the junction left unmatched. This CDR3 contains 14 residues. Germline V gene lookup returns CDR1 MNHEY and CDR2 SMNVEV (reference sequence). The CDR3 sequence is CASSLSPGTVEAFF. CDR3 DNA sequence: TGTGCCAGCAGTTTATCGCCCGGGACAGTCGAAGCTTTCTTT.

This chain connects TRBV23-1 to TRBJ2-7; TRBD1 matches at 10 bases. TRBV23-1 is designated an ORF whose function remains uncertain. This CDR3 spans 16 amino acids. Unmatched junction bases numbered 9, after V lost 3 bases and J lost 4 bases. The CDR3 region is CASSHQRQGARYEQYF. For the CDR3, the DNA is TGCGCCAGCAGTCATCAAAGACAGGGGGCACGTTACGAGCAGTACTTC.

The genes are TRBV5-1 and TRBJ2-5; TRBD2 might be the D (7 bases). Trimming left V 4 bases short and J 5 bases short, with 21 bases between. Germline values: CDR1 SGHRS, CDR2 YFSETQ. This CDR3 comprises 16 residues. Written as DNA, the CDR3 is TGCGCCAGCAGCCAGGAGACTCCGGGGGGCAGGGAGACCCAGTACTTC. Amino acid sequence: CASSQETPGGRETQYF.

V usage is TRBV18 and J usage is TRBJ1-5; D ambiguous. Per germline, CDR1 KGHSH and CDR2 LQKENI. CDR3 length equals 14 residues. Between the trimmed V and J ends, which lost 1 base and 5 bases, there was a span of 9 bases. CDR3 nucleotides: TGTGCCAGCTCACCACAAACAGACGATCAGCCCCAGCATTTT. It translates to CASSPQTDDQPQHF.

The V call is TRBV7-2, the J call TRBJ1-2; D is possibly TRBD1 (5 bases). The CDR3 totals 15 residues. The V and J ends lost 1 base and 1 base respectively, with 10 bases between them. Germline V CDR1 and CDR2: SGHTA, FQGNSA. This chain's CDR3 is CASSLGGGVNYGYTF. The CDR3 DNA reads TGTGCCAGCAGCTTAGGCGGAGGGGTTAACTATGGCTACACCTTC.

DNA for the CDR3: TGTGCCAGCAGCCAAGGTTCAGGGACGAACACTGAAGCTTTCTTT. Translating it yields CASSQGSGTNTEAFF. The chain uses TRBV4-2 and TRBJ1-1; tentative D call: TRBD1 (5 bases). CDR3 length: 15 residues. The V end lost 1 base, the J end lost 1 base, and 10 bases lay between the germline ends. The germline gives CDR1 LGHNA, CDR2 YNFKEQ.

This chain joins TRBV2 and TRBJ1-6, with D tentatively TRBD1 (6 bases). Trimming removed 8 bases at V and 6 bases at J, with 11 bases between. CDR3 size: 13 residues. Germline V gives CDR1 SNHLY, CDR2 FYNNEI. The CDR3 region is CASLGAINSPLHF. The DNA of the CDR3 is TGTGCCAGCTTGGGGGCCATTAATTCACCCCTCCACTTT.

The chain is built from TRBV6-1 and TRBJ2-7; D gene unclear. This CDR3 region has 11 residues. Trimming took off 10 bases at V and 2 bases at J, with 9 bases between the two ends. Germline V gene data show CDR1 as MNHNS and CDR2 as SASEGT. DNA of the CDR3: TGTGCCACCGGCCCTACCTACGAGCAGTACTTC. Translated: CATGPTYEQYF.

The gene calls are TRBV27 and TRBJ1-6, with 7 bases identical to TRBD1. Trimming removed 6 bases from V and 7 bases from J; junction bases left unmatched: 9. The CDR3 consists of 15 residues. The germline CDR1 and CDR2 sequences are MNHEY and SMNVEV (reference sequence). CDR3: CASRGRDSLNSPLHF. The CDR3 region has the DNA TGTGCCAGCAGGGGCCGGGACAGCCTCAATTCACCCCTCCACTTT.

This clone was picked up a small number of times. V is TRBV27 and J is TRBJ2-5, with D uncertain. CDR3 length equals 14 residues. Germline V gene data show CDR1 as MNHEY and CDR2 as SMNVEV (reference sequence). Trimming took 7 bases from V and 5 from J, leaving 17 bases between them. CDR3 amino acids: CASKPPGLHETQYF. CDR3 DNA: TGTGCCAGCAAGCCTCCGGGCCTACATGAGACCCAGTACTTC.

V is TRBV6-1 and J is TRBJ1-1; D gene unclear. Germline CDR1 is MNHNS and CDR2 is SASEGT. The length of the CDR3 is 13 residues. V was cut by 8 bases and J by 1 base, with 11 bases left in between. In DNA, the CDR3 is TGTGCCAGCTGCACACAGTCGAACACTGAAGCTTTCTTT. Protein product: CASCTQSNTEAFF.

The CDR3 DNA reads TGCGCCAGCAGCTTGGGAAACAGCTTGAACACTGAAGCTTTCTTT. Its protein product is CASSLGNSLNTEAFF. This chain links TRBV5-1 with TRBJ1-1, with D unresolved. The CDR3 loop spans 15 amino acids. V was clipped by 0 bases and J by 0 bases, with 9 bases between them. The germline V gene encodes CDR1 SGHRS and CDR2 YFSETQ.

This clone turned up a few times. This chain uses TRBV2 with TRBJ1-1, with TRBD1 matching over 9 bases. The germline V gene encodes CDR1 SNHLY and CDR2 FYNNEI. With 3 bases clipped from V and 5 bases from J, the junction kept 4 bases outside the gene matches. This CDR3 region has 14 residues. In DNA form, the CDR3 reads TGTGCCAGCAGTGAGGACAGGGGAAGAACTGAAGCTTTCTTT. It yields the protein CASSEDRGRTEAFF. Variable domain in full (rest from reference TRBV2 and TRBJ1-1): EPEVTQTPSHQVTQMGQEVILRCVPISNHLYFYWYRQILGQKVEFLVSFYNNEISEKSEIFDDQFSVERPDGSNFTLKIRSTKLEDSAMYFCASSEDRGRTEAFFGQGTRLTVV.